This T cell receptor (beta chain) was sequenced for a study of T cells in Graves' hyperthyroidism and ophthalmopathy. This CDR3 has 13 amino acids. From germline, CDR1 is MDHEN and CDR2 SYDVKM. The V gene lost 3 bases and the J gene lost 3 bases, with 6 bases spanning the gap. This clonotype has at least ten counts. Its specificity is unknown. If no ophthalmopathy progression occurred within 18 months, Graves' hyperthyroidism was stable. The hyperthyroidism patients had all been newly diagnosed, and their disease duration was under 2 months. Their ages ranged from 18 to 65 years. TCR beta CDR3 region amplification was performed from RNA transcripts. Using the HTBI primer set, a first-round RT-PCR was run on the TCR CDR3. TCRdb reanalysed the multiplex PCR reads using MiXCR and keeps one entry per CDR3 protein. Of 550,000 to 650,000 distinct CDR3 sequences in the sample, 14% were seen once. Study-level points and caveats: Most clonotypes expanded in the thyroid (above 0.001) were also present in blood. Ophthalmopathy and stable hyperthyroidism were told apart by a 13 V-J model.

The source material was blood. V is TRBV28 and J is TRBJ1-5, with no clear D. The sequence derives from a woman aged 40 to 50 with Graves' hyperthyroidism. The CDR3 reads CASSFIPNQPQHF. The CDR3 nucleotides are TGTGCCAGCAGTTTTATCCCCAATCAGCCCCAGCATTTT.